This T cell receptor (beta chain) was sequenced in a study of shared clonotypes between healthy human individuals. CD45RO-negative CD8 cells positively selected for CCR7 made up the naive population, which excluded terminally differentiated effector memory CD45RA+ cells. Adults of Caucasian background living in Nashville, Tennessee made up all donors. As regards this clone: What it binds is unknown.

Findings and caveats of the study: It was observed that 5% to 6.5% of naive CD4 clonotypes were shared across a handful of donors.

This CDR3 spans 19 amino acids. Original data processing: Filtering differed, since immunoSEQ gave only junction sequences and no quality scores. Produced via immunoSEQ multiplex PCR; TCRdb's table is partial and in-frame only. V, J and clone size derive from that table, while D and trimming were established from the DNA sequence. The data hold under 850,000 clones, with about 91% observed a single time. This receptor was taken from a man between 25 and 39 years old in good health. The genes are TRBV12-2 and TRBJ2-5; the D segment call TRBD2 is taken from the table without a DNA check. TRBV12-2 is an annotated pseudogene. The material sequenced was naive CD8+ T cells sorted from blood. CDR3 sequence: CASRQFRGTSGGIQETQYF. The DNA of the CDR3 is TGTGCAAGTCGTCAATTCCGTGGTACCTCGGGGGGTATCCAAGAGACCCAGTACTTC.